This TCR beta chain stems from a study of blood T cell repertoires in COVID-19. About the research overall: Samples of COVID-19 (acute and convalescent) were obtained from the United States, Italy and Spain. Sources were T cells, B-cell-depleted T cells, or PBMCs; the material itself was cDNA or gDNA.

The V end was cut by 9 bases, the J end by 2 bases, with 7 bases between. Germline V CDR1 and CDR2: SNHLY, FYNNEI. The CDR3 covers 11 residues. Methods used by the authors: Amplifying reference gene primers gave estimates of nucleated cell counts. The repertoire was sequenced with immunoSEQ multiplex PCR; TCRdb's copy has only in-frame clones and lacks some. Clone size and V and J calls were adopted from that table, with D and trimming inferred from the DNA. Here the sample spans around 370,000 clones, approximately 91% being singletons. Patients from Seattle were sampled longitudinally, starting during active infection.

Sample: peripheral blood. The chain links TRBV2 to TRBJ1-2; perhaps TRBD1 as D (5 bases). The source of this sequence is a woman in her 70s with COVID-19, enrolled during active disease. The CDR3 spells CASQGNYGYTF. In nucleotides, the CDR3 is TGTGCCAGTCAGGGAAACTATGGCTACACCTTC.